The rows below give T cell receptor beta chains drawn from one sample of a study of cytomegalovirus exposure and HLA in healthy donors. Some clones are missing from TCRdb's copy, which holds only in-frame ones; the method was immunoSEQ multiplex PCR. The table includes 250,000 to 300,000 clones, around 86% detected once. The sample taken for sequencing was PBMCs. Receptors were obtained from a woman aged 18-29 years in good health and CMV-seronegative. Each CDR3 is given with its conserved first and last residue.

j_call | v_call | cdr3_aa
TRBJ1-2 | TRBV18 | CASSPRAQGGYTF
TRBJ2-7 | TRBV5-1 | CASSLFPAGGPTYEQYF
TRBJ1-4 | TRBV27 | CASREGVREKLFF
TRBJ1-2 | TRBV5-4 | CASSPGTVHYGYTF
TRBJ1-2 | TRBV6-1 | CASSVQGAKANYGYTF
TRBJ2-7 | TRBV2 | CASSLQGYEQYF
TRBJ2-2 | TRBV29-1 | CSPGREMDTGELFF
TRBJ2-2 | TRBV14 | CASSQDLRLAGDANTGELFF
TRBJ1-5 | TRBV7-8 | CASSLLARNNQPQHF
TRBJ1-2 | TRBV5-1 | CASSLERGLYGYTF
TRBJ2-5 | TRBV5-1 | CASSLEGNVETQYF
TRBJ2-7 | TRBV28 | CASSLRTGKRYEQYF
TRBJ2-1 | TRBV14 | CASSLAGTEQFF
TRBJ1-2 | TRBV7-3 | CASGIGSAYGYTF
TRBJ1-1 | TRBV28 | CASSLSRRAEAFF
TRBJ2-1 | TRBV27 | CASSLGLALYNEQFF
TRBJ1-2 | TRBV15 | CATSRVGGFTYGYTF
TRBJ2-1 | TRBV15 | CATNSRRYNEQFF
TRBJ1-5 | TRBV7-9 | CASSSGGGNQPQHF
TRBJ2-7 | TRBV30 | CACGVGRGHEQYF
TRBJ2-7 | TRBV19 | CASSKSQGGTSIYEQYF
TRBJ2-1 | TRBV6-5 | CASSYHSGDYYNEQFF
TRBJ2-3 | TRBV6-5 | CASSARSGRTDTQYF
TRBJ1-1 | TRBV7-9 | CASSLVPGENTEAFF
TRBJ2-3 | TRBV7-2 | CASSSRISGKTSTDTQYF
TRBJ1-5 | TRBV7-9 | CASSQGGAQGQPQHF
TRBJ2-5 | TRBV6-1 | CASSERQAKETQYF
TRBJ2-4 | TRBV6-5 | CASSEGGGGDIQYF
TRBJ2-7 | TRBV4-1 | CASSQAQGSEQYF
TRBJ1-5 | TRBV18 | CASSLDRGHQPQHF
TRBJ2-7 | TRBV4-3 | CASSQAFGTIEQYF
TRBJ2-3 | TRBV9 | CASSFGQDHADTQYF
TRBJ1-1 | TRBV29-1 | CSVDKGGTNTEAFF
TRBJ2-2 | TRBV9 | CASSVTGGTGGATGELFF
TRBJ1-4 | TRBV28 | CASSLNAGNEKLFF
TRBJ2-7 | TRBV4-2 | CASSQETGRLYEQYF
TRBJ1-2 | TRBV14 | CASSQEFPGRHRERGYTF
TRBJ2-7 | TRBV27 | CASSLGGGERKAYEQYF
TRBJ1-5 | TRBV2 | CASSEWTGGQPQHF
TRBJ1-4 | TRBV5-1 | CASSLAQLSNEKLFF
TRBJ2-5 | TRBV4-3 | CASSQALRPGQVQETQYF
TRBJ1-2 | TRBV28 | CASSLRRDYGYTF
TRBJ1-1 | TRBV7-9 | CASSLMRTEAFF
TRBJ2-1 | TRBV5-1 | CASSLGGIYPYNEQFF
TRBJ1-2 | TRBV28 | CASSQGTGAPGYYGYTF
TRBJ2-2 | TRBV2 | CASSGNTGELFF
TRBJ1-4 | TRBV9 | CASSDEGGKLFF
TRBJ2-3 | TRBV30 | CARGPGTDTQYF
TRBJ1-1 | TRBV6-5 | CASRQGQGRMEAFF
TRBJ1-2 | TRBV28 | CASSPGTGDRFHYGYTF
TRBJ1-1 | TRBV19 | CASSVTGGWEAFF